This is a list of T cell receptor beta chains from one sample in a study of blood T cell repertoires in COVID-19. The protocol was immunoSEQ multiplex PCR, while the TCRdb copy is restricted to in-frame clones and leaves out a portion. This table holds some 75,000 clones, about 88% found once. Sequencing was done on a sample of peripheral blood. All receptors derive from a man older than 75 with COVID-19, enrolled during active disease. The CDR3 runs from the conserved cysteine through the conserved F or W. The order of the fields is CDR3 length, D gene, J gene, V gene, CDR3 protein, CDR3 DNA. A D gene is named only where the DNA matches it firmly.

length: 16; D: .; J: TRBJ1-5; V: TRBV4-2; CDR3: CASSQDPQGFSRPQHF; DNA: TGTGCCAGCAGCCAAGATCCCCAGGGCTTTTCTCGGCCCCAGCATTTT
length: 15; D: .; J: TRBJ1-1; V: TRBV28; CDR3: CASSSLGQPNTEAFF; DNA: TGTGCCAGCAGTTCCCTGGGGCAGCCGAACACTGAAGCTTTCTTT
length: 16; D: TRBD1; J: TRBJ1-6; V: TRBV6-6; CDR3: CASRLKQGRNNSPLHF; DNA: TGTGCCAGCAGGTTGAAACAGGGGCGGAATAATTCACCCCTCCACTTT
length: 14; D: .; J: TRBJ1-1; V: TRBV4-3; CDR3: CASSQSPALREAFF; DNA: TGCGCCAGCAGCCAATCCCCGGCCCTGCGGGAAGCTTTCTTT
length: 15; D: .; J: TRBJ1-3; V: TRBV24-1; CDR3: CATSDFNQGGNTIYF; DNA: TGTGCCACCAGTGATTTTAACCAGGGAGGAAACACCATATATTTT
length: 14; D: .; J: TRBJ2-5; V: TRBV15; CDR3: CATSRVSDQETQYF; DNA: TGTGCCACCAGCAGAGTTTCAGACCAAGAGACCCAGTACTTC
length: 15; D: TRBD1; J: TRBJ2-3; V: TRBV5-4; CDR3: CASSLGTGKTDTQYF; DNA: TGTGCCAGCAGCTTGGGGACAGGGAAGACAGATACGCAGTATTTT
length: 13; D: .; J: TRBJ1-6; V: TRBV18; CDR3: CASSPSDNSPLHF; DNA: TGTGCCAGCTCACCTTCTGATAATTCACCCCTCCACTTT
length: 13; D: .; J: TRBJ2-3; V: TRBV5-1; CDR3: CASSLEATDSRYF; DNA: TGCGCCAGCAGCTTGGAGGCCACAGACAGTCGGTATTTT
length: 15; D: .; J: TRBJ1-4; V: TRBV6-6; CDR3: CASEPLRGGNEKLFF; DNA: TGTGCCAGCGAACCCCTTCGGGGGGGTAATGAAAAACTGTTTTTT
length: 14; D: .; J: TRBJ2-5; V: TRBV9; CDR3: CASSVGRVGETQYF; DNA: TGTGCCAGCAGCGTAGGCAGGGTTGGAGAGACCCAGTACTTC
length: 13; D: .; J: TRBJ1-6; V: TRBV7-3; CDR3: CASSPRGLPPLHF; DNA: TGTGCCAGCAGCCCACGGGGACTACCACCCCTCCACTTT
length: 18; D: TRBD1; J: TRBJ2-7; V: TRBV10-3; CDR3: CAIRQDRGARQSSYEQYF; DNA: TGTGCCATCAGGCAGGACAGGGGGGCGCGACAATCCTCCTACGAGCAGTACTTC
length: 14; D: .; J: TRBJ2-4; V: TRBV9; CDR3: CASSSRRVGDIQYF; DNA: TGTGCCAGCAGCTCCAGGAGGGTTGGCGACATTCAGTACTTC
length: 13; D: .; J: TRBJ2-7; V: TRBV18; CDR3: CASSPQLSYEQYF; DNA: TGTGCCAGCTCACCACAACTCTCCTACGAGCAGTACTTC
length: 12; D: .; J: TRBJ1-2; V: TRBV18; CDR3: CASSSGQSGYTF; DNA: TGTGCCAGCTCCTCAGGGCAGAGTGGCTACACCTTC